The entry that follows covers one TCR beta chain sequence. Its antigen is unknown. Assay: immunoSEQ multiplex PCR; the TCRdb copy retains only in-frame clones and omits some. The repertoire holds about 110,000 clones, with around nine tenths as singletons. The entry originates in a study of T cell responses to AZD1222 COVID-19 vaccine. Study findings and constraints: Nearly half of unique spike-specific TCRs reportedly avoided B.1.351 and B.1.1.7 mutated regions. Spike-specific TCR breadth and depth both grew after two AZD1222 doses.

The CDR3 consists of 15 residues. Looked up from germline, CDR1 is SGHTS and CDR2 is YDEGEE. V lost 8 bases, J lost 8 bases, and 11 bases stayed unmatched. The sample was peripheral blood, taken on day 0 of AZD1222 vaccination. The rearrangement joins TRBV5-8 to TRBJ1-6, with 9 bases that match TRBD1. The receptor's source is an adult in good health. Here the CDR3 reads CASATGQGLDSPLHF. Written as DNA, the CDR3 is TGTGCCAGTGCGACGGGACAGGGTTTAGATTCACCCCTCCACTTT. Full variable domain (rest looked up from reference TRBV5-8 and TRBJ1-6): EAGVTQSPTHLIKTRGQQATLRCSPISGHTSVYWYQQALGLGLQFLLWYDEGEERNRGNFPPRFSGRQFPNYSSELNVNALELEDSALYLCASATGQGLDSPLHFGNGTRLTVT.